The rows below give T cell receptor beta chains drawn from one sample of a study of regulatory T cells in long-lasting Graves disease. TCRdb ran MiXCR on the multiplex PCR reads and lists one entry per CDR3 protein. The data contain 650,000 to 700,000 distinct CDR3 sequences, approximately 31% of them seen just once; the ten biggest clones take up 40% to 50%. The input for sequencing was peripheral blood mononuclear cells (PBMCs), taken when the disease was refractory, from a patient treated with antithyroid drugs. The receptors here all came from a female donor with Graves disease. The CDR3 runs from the conserved cysteine through the conserved F or W. The D gene is left open where the match is weak. Expanded clones are given a class, and other clones once, few, many or no size at all.

D	V	J	size	DNA	CDR3
NA	TRBV3-1	TRBJ1-3	NA	TGTGCCAGCAGCCAAGCTGGCTCTGGAAACACCATATATTTT	CASSQAGSGNTIYF
TRBD1	TRBV10-3	TRBJ1-1	NA	TGTGCCACATTCGTGGGACAGGGCCGCACTGAAGCTTTCTTT	CATFVGQGRTEAFF
TRBD1	TRBV5-1	TRBJ1-1	many	TGCGCCAGCAGCCCCGACAGGGCGAACACTGAAGCTTTCTTT	CASSPDRANTEAFF
NA	TRBV12-5	TRBJ1-2	NA	TGTGCTAGTGGTTTTGGCGGGGCGAGCTATGGCTACACCTTC	CASGFGGASYGYTF
NA	TRBV30	TRBJ1-1	NA	TGTGCCTGGAGTGTCGGGGGCATCAGTGTACAGGGCCTCGGGGAAGCTTTCTTT	CAWSVGGISVQGLGEAFF
TRBD1	TRBV15	TRBJ2-7	few	TGTGCCACCAGCAGGGAAGACAGGGCGACGTCCTACGAGCAGTACTTC	CATSREDRATSYEQYF
NA	TRBV12-3/TRBV12-4	TRBJ2-7	NA	TGTGCCAGCAGTTTGTATAACGAGCAGTACTTC	CASSLYNEQYF
NA	TRBV3-1	TRBJ1-5	NA	TGTGCCAGCAGCCAAGATTGGGGGAGTCAGCCCCAGCATTTT	CASSQDWGSQPQHF
TRBD1	TRBV7-9	TRBJ1-2	NA	TGTGCCAGCAGCTTTGGCCCGGAACAGGGGGATGGCTACACCTTC	CASSFGPEQGDGYTF
NA	TRBV19	TRBJ1-5	NA	TGTGCCAGTAGTATGGGTATAGGGCCCCAGCATTTT	CASSMGIGPQHF
NA	TRBV14	TRBJ1-2	NA	TGTGCCAGCAGCCAAGTAAACAGAGAGGGCTATGGCTACACCTTC	CASSQVNREGYGYTF
NA	TRBV29-1	TRBJ1-2	few	TGCAGCGTTGAAGAGCCCCTCGGAAGGGGCTACACCTTC	CSVEEPLGRGYTF
TRBD1	TRBV18	TRBJ1-2	NA	TGTGCCAGCTCACCCCTGGACAGGGGGCTTGGCTATGGCTACACCTTC	CASSPLDRGLGYGYTF
NA	TRBV19	TRBJ1-5	NA	TGTGCCAGTAGTACTAACAATCAGCCCCAGCATTTT	CASSTNNQPQHF
NA	TRBV27	TRBJ1-2	few	TGTGCCAGCAGTTCCCGGGGCGGGTTGGGAGGCTACACCTTC	CASSSRGGLGGYTF
NA	TRBV29-1	TRBJ2-2	NA	TGCAGCGTTGTAGGGGGAGACACCGGGGAGCTGTTTTTT	CSVVGGDTGELFF